This TCR beta chain derives from a study of blood T cell repertoires in COVID-19. Overall study context: Samples taken during acute and convalescent COVID-19 were collected in the United States, Italy and Spain. T cells, B-cell-depleted T cells, or PBMCs supplied cDNA or gDNA.

Looked up from germline, CDR1 is SQVTM and CDR2 is ANQGSEA. V lost 8 bases, J lost 0 bases, and 8 bases stayed unmatched. The CDR3 consists of 15 residues. Methods used by the authors: Counts of nucleated cells, estimated from reference gene primer amplification, were obtained. TCRdb's copy holds only in-frame clones and misses some; the assay was immunoSEQ multiplex PCR. D and trimming were read from the DNA, whereas the V and J calls and clone size are those reported in that table. Of 180,000 or so clones listed, 76% were seen once; the top ten hold around 8.9%. This clone was detected only a few times.

The clonotype comes from a woman aged 50 to 60 with active or convalescent COVID-19. The specimen sequenced was peripheral blood. The chain is built from TRBV29-1 and TRBJ2-3; 10 bases line up with TRBD1. This CDR3 reads CSSRGTGVSTDTQYF. CDR3 DNA sequence: TGCAGCAGCCGAGGGACAGGGGTCAGCACAGATACGCAGTATTTT.